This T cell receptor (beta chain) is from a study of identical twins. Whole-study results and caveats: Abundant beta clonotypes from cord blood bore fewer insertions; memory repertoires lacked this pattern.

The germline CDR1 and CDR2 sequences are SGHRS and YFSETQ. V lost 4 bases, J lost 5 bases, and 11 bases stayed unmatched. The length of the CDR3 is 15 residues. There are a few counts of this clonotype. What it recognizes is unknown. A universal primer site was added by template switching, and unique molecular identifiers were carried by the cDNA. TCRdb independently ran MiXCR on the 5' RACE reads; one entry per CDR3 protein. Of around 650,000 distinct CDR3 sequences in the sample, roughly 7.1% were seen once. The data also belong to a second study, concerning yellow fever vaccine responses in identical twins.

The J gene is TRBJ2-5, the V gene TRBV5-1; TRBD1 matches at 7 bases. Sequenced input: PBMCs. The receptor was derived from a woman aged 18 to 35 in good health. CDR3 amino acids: CASSPRTGDGETQYF. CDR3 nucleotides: TGCGCCAGCAGCCCCCGGACAGGAGATGGGGAGACCCAGTACTTC.